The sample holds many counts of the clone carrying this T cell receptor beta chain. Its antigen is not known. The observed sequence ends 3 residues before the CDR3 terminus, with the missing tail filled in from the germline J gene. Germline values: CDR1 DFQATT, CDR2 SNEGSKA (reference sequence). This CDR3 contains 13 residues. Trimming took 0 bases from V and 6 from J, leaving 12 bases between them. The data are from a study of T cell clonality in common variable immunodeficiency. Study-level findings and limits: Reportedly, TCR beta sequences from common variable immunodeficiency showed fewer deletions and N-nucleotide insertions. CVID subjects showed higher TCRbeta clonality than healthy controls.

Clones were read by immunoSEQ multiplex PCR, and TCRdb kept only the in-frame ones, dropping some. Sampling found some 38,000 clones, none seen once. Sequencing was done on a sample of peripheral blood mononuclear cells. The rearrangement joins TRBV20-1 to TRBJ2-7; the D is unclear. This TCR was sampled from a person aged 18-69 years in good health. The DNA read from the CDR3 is TGCAGTGCTAGAGATCCCCGGGTAACCGAG. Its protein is CSARDPRVTE. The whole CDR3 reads CSARDPRVTEQYF.